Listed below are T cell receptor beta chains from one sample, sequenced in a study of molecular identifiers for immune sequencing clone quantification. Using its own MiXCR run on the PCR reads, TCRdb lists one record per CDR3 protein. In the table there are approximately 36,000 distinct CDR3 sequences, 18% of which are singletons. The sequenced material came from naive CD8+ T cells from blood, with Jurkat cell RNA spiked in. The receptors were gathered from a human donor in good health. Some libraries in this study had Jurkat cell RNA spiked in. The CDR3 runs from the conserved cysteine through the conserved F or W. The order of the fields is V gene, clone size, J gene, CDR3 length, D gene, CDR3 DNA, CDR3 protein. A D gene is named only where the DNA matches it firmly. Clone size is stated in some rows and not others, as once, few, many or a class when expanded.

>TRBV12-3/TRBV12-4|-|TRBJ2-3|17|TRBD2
TGTGCCAGCAGTTTCGTCGGGACTAGCGGGAGAGGGTGGGCGCAGTATTTT
CASSFVGTSGRGWAQYF
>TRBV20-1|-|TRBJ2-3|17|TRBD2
TGCAGTGCCCTCGACGGAAGGACTAGCGGGATTGCCGATACGCAGTATTTT
CSALDGRTSGIADTQYF
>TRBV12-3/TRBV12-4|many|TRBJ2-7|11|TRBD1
TGTGCCGACGGGACAGGAAACGAGCAGTACTTC
CADGTGNEQYF
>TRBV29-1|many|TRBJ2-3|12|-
TGCAGCGGCCTAGACAGCACAGATACGCAGTATTTT
CSGLDSTDTQYF
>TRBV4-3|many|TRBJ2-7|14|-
TGCGCCAGCAGCCAAGGATGGGGGCTAGACGAGCAGTACTTC
CASSQGWGLDEQYF
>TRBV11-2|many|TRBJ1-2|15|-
TGTGCCAGCAGCTTAGATCCAGGACGAAGCTATGGCTACACCTTC
CASSLDPGRSYGYTF
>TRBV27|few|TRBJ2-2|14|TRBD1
TGTGCCAGCAGTTTCCTCCAGGGGGCCGGGGAGCTGTTTTTT
CASSFLQGAGELFF
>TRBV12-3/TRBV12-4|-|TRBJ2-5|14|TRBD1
TGTGCCAGCAGCCCGACAGGGGCTGGAGAGACCCAGTACTTC
CASSPTGAGETQYF
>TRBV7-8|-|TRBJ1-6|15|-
TGTGCCAGCAGCTTAACCGTGGGGGGGTCGTCACCCCTCCACTTT
CASSLTVGGSSPLHF
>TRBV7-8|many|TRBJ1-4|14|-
TGTGCCAGCAGCTTAAACACCAAGAATGAAAAACTGTTTTTT
CASSLNTKNEKLFF
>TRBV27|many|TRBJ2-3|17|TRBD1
TGTGCCAGCAGTCGCTGGACAGGGACTTCCATCACAGATACGCAGTATTTT
CASSRWTGTSITDTQYF
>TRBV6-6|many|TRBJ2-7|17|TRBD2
TGTGCCAGCAGTTACCCCGGACTAGCGGGAGGGGCCTACGAGCAGTACTTC
CASSYPGLAGGAYEQYF
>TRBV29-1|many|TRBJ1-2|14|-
TGCAGCGTTGCTTCCGACAGGTTGGGCTATGGCTACACCTTC
CSVASDRLGYGYTF
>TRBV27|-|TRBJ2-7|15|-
TGTGCCAGCAGCCTGATGGCTAGCGCAACCTACGAGCAGTACTTC
CASSLMASATYEQYF
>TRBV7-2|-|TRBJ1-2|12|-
TGTGCCAGCAGCAGCTGGGGGAACGGCTACACCTTC
CASSSWGNGYTF
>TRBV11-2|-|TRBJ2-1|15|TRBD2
TGTGCCAGCAGCTTATTCCAGCGGGAGACGTATGAGCAGTTCTTC
CASSLFQRETYEQFF
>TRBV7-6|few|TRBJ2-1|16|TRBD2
TGTGCCAGCAGCTGGGGACTAGCGGAACCCTACAATGAGCAGTTCTTC
CASSWGLAEPYNEQFF
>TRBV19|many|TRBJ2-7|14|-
TGTGCCAGTAGTCCCTCTCCAACATCTTACGAGCAGTACTTC
CASSPSPTSYEQYF
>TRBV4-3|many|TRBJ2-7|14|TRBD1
TGCGCCAGCAGTCCCGGGACAGGCCACTACGAGCAGTACTTC
CASSPGTGHYEQYF
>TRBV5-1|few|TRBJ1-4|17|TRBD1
TGCGCCAGCAGCACCGGACAGGCTTACAGTACTAATGAAAAACTGTTTTTT
CASSTGQAYSTNEKLFF
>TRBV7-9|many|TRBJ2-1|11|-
TGTGCCAGCAGCTTATATGATGAGCAGTTCTTC
CASSLYDEQFF
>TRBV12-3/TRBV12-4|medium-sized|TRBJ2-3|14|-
TGTGCCAGCACCCCGGCTGGGAGCCCCGATACGCAGTATTTT
CASTPAGSPDTQYF
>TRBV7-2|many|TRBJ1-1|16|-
TGTGCCAGCAGCCCCCGGGGAGTGACCCCGAACACTGAAGCTTTCTTT
CASSPRGVTPNTEAFF
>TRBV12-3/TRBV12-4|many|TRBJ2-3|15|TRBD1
TGTGCCAGCAGTCTAACAGGGGGCCTCGCAGATACGCAGTATTTT
CASSLTGGLADTQYF
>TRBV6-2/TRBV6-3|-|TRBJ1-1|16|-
TGTGCCAGCAGCAACGTAGACTCTCTGAAGGTGACTGAAGCTTTCTTT
CASSNVDSLKVTEAFF
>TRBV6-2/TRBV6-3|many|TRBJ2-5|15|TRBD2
TGTGCCAGCACCGACTTTAGCGGGATGACAGAGACCCAGTACTTC
CASTDFSGMTETQYF
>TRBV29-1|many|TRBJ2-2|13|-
TGCAGCGTTGCAGCAGCGAACACCGGGGAGCTGTTTTTT
CSVAAANTGELFF
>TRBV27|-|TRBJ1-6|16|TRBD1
TGTGCCAGCAGTCCCATCGCCCGACAGGGTCTTTCACCCCTCCACTTT
CASSPIARQGLSPLHF
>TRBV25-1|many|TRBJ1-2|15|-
TGTGCCAGCAGTGAACCGGGTGGAGGGGAGGGTGGCTACACCTTC
CASSEPGGGEGGYTF
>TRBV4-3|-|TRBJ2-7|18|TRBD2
TGCGCCAGCAGCCAAGAGAGGAAAAGAACTAGCGGGTACTACGAGCAGTACTTC
CASSQERKRTSGYYEQYF
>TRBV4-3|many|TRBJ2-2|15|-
TGCGCCAGCAGCCCATTTCAGGGGTCCACCGGGGAGCTGTTTTTT
CASSPFQGSTGELFF
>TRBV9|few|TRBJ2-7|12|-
TGTGCCAGCGGGGGTAAGAACTACGAGCAGTACTTC
CASGGKNYEQYF
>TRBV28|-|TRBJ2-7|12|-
TGTGCCAGCAGTTTATGGGGAAACGAGCAGTACTTC
CASSLWGNEQYF
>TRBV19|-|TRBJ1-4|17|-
TGTGCCAGTAGTATAGATTTCCAGGACTCAACTAATGAAAAACTGTTTTTT
CASSIDFQDSTNEKLFF
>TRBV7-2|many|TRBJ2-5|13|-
TGTGCCAGCAGCTTAGTAACCGCCGGGACCCAGTACTTC
CASSLVTAGTQYF
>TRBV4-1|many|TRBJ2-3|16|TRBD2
TGCGCCAGCAGCCACCCTCGGGAGGGAGTTACAGATACGCAGTATTTT
CASSHPREGVTDTQYF
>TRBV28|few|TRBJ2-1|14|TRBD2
TGTGCCAGCAGCGGACTAGCGGGAGTAAATGAGCAGTTCTTC
CASSGLAGVNEQFF
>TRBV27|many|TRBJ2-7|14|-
TGTGCCAGCAGCCTCAACAACGGGGGATACGAGCAGTACTTC
CASSLNNGGYEQYF
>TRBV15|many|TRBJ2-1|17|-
TGTGCCACCAGCAGAGGGCTTGGGCAGGGGAACTACAATGAGCAGTTCTTC
CATSRGLGQGNYNEQFF
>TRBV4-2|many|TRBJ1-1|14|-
TGTGCCAGCAGCCAAGGGGTCTTTCCGGGGGAAGCTTTCTTT
CASSQGVFPGEAFF
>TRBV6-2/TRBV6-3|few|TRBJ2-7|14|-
TGTGCCAGCAGCCCTCGGGGAGTAGGTTACGAGCAGTACTTC
CASSPRGVGYEQYF
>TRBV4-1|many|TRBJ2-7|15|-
TGCGCCAGCAGCCAACATTCGGACAGCTCCTACGAGCAGTACTTC
CASSQHSDSSYEQYF
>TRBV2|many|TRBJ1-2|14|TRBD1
TGTGCCAGCAGCGGGGACAGACAAAACTATGGCTACACCTTC
CASSGDRQNYGYTF
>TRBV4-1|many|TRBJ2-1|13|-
TGCGCCAGCAGTCCGGGAGTGGGAAATGAGCAGTTCTTC
CASSPGVGNEQFF
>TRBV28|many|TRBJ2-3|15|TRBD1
TGTGCCAGCAGCCAAGGGACAGGGAAGACAGATACGCAGTATTTT
CASSQGTGKTDTQYF